A selection of T cell receptor beta chains follows, all from one sample in a study of blood T cell repertoires in COVID-19. Profiled with immunoSEQ multiplex PCR; TCRdb holds only in-frame clones, not every one. The sample contains some 97,000 clones, 80% of which appear only once. Sequencing was performed on peripheral blood. Source of these receptors: a man in his 70s with active or convalescent COVID-19. Each CDR3 is given with its conserved first and last residue. D genes are given only for firm matches. For some rows the clone size is stated as once, few or many, or as a class when expanded; others skip it.

J: TRBJ2-5
V: TRBV27
size: NA
D: TRBD2
DNA: TGTGCCAGCAGTTTTAAGGGCGGGGGGGCCCTAGAGACCCAGTACTTC
CDR3: CASSFKGGGALETQYF

J: TRBJ2-5
V: TRBV24-1
size: NA
D: NA
DNA: TGTGCCACCAGTGACCCCAGGAGCAGCGGGACCCAGTACTTC
CDR3: CATSDPRSSGTQYF

J: TRBJ2-1
V: TRBV4-2
size: NA
D: NA
DNA: TGTGCCAGCAGCCTCGAGGGGGTTGAGCAGTTCTTC
CDR3: CASSLEGVEQFF

J: TRBJ1-2
V: TRBV12-3/TRBV12-4
size: few
D: NA
DNA: TGTGCCAGCAGTTTTGGTAGCTATGGCTACACCTTC
CDR3: CASSFGSYGYTF

J: TRBJ2-1
V: TRBV7-2
size: NA
D: TRBD2
DNA: TGTGCCAGCAGCCCTCAGATCGGACTAGCGGGTTACAATGAGCAGTTCTTC
CDR3: CASSPQIGLAGYNEQFF

J: TRBJ2-3
V: TRBV29-1
size: few
D: TRBD2
DNA: TGCAGCGTTGGGACTAGCGGGAGTTCAGATACGCAGTATTTT
CDR3: CSVGTSGSSDTQYF

J: TRBJ1-5
V: TRBV19
size: NA
D: NA
DNA: TGTGCCAGTAAAACAGGTCGCAATCAGCCCCAGCATTTT
CDR3: CASKTGRNQPQHF

J: TRBJ2-1
V: TRBV19
size: NA
D: NA
DNA: TGTGCCAGTAAATTCAGGACTGCTAAGAATGAGCAGTTCTTC
CDR3: CASKFRTAKNEQFF

J: TRBJ2-1
V: TRBV5-1
size: NA
D: NA
DNA: TGCGCCAGCAGCTTGGAAATCGGGGTTGGGGCCTACAATGAGCAGTTCTTC
CDR3: CASSLEIGVGAYNEQFF

J: TRBJ2-3
V: TRBV5-1
size: few
D: NA
DNA: TGCGCCAGCCGTAGGGGGGGGCAGCGGGATACGCAGTATTTT
CDR3: CASRRGGQRDTQYF

J: TRBJ2-5
V: TRBV30
size: few
D: NA
DNA: TGTGCCTGGAAGGGCAGGGGGGTTTCGGAGACCCAGTACTTC
CDR3: CAWKGRGVSETQYF

J: TRBJ2-7
V: TRBV7-9
size: NA
D: TRBD2
DNA: TGTGCCAGCAGCTCCGTAGCGGGAGGGCGCGAGCAGTACTTC
CDR3: CASSSVAGGREQYF

J: TRBJ2-3
V: TRBV4-1
size: NA
D: NA
DNA: TGCGCCAGCAGCCAAGAAGGGGGTCCCACAGATACGCAGTATTTT
CDR3: CASSQEGGPTDTQYF

J: TRBJ1-2
V: TRBV7-9
size: NA
D: TRBD1
DNA: TGTGCCAGCAGCTACGGACAGGGCAAGATCGATGGCTACACCTTC
CDR3: CASSYGQGKIDGYTF

J: TRBJ1-1
V: TRBV2
size: NA
D: NA
DNA: TGTGCCAGCAAAGCAAGTCCGATGAACACTGAAGCTTTCTTT
CDR3: CASKASPMNTEAFF

J: TRBJ2-5
V: TRBV18
size: NA
D: NA
DNA: TGTGCCAGCTCACCCGATTTCGGGGAGACCCAGTACTTC
CDR3: CASSPDFGETQYF

J: TRBJ2-1
V: TRBV15
size: NA
D: NA
DNA: TGTGCCACCAGCAGAGATTACTCCAATGAGCAGTTCTTC
CDR3: CATSRDYSNEQFF

J: TRBJ2-2
V: TRBV5-1
size: NA
D: TRBD2
DNA: TGCGCCAGCAGCGCCCGGGGTAGCGGGGGCCTGAACACCGGGGAGCTGTTTTTT
CDR3: CASSARGSGGLNTGELFF

J: TRBJ2-5
V: TRBV5-1
size: NA
D: TRBD2
DNA: TGCGCCAGCAGCTCCCAAGCTAGCGGGCAAGAGACCCAGTACTTC
CDR3: CASSSQASGQETQYF

J: TRBJ2-1
V: TRBV6-4
size: NA
D: TRBD2
DNA: TGTGCCAGCAGTGATCGGGCGGGGGTGGATGAGCAGTTCTTC
CDR3: CASSDRAGVDEQFF

J: TRBJ1-1
V: TRBV11-1
size: NA
D: NA
DNA: TGTGCCAGCAGCTTAGGGGTCGGGCAGGGCAGACCTGAAGCTTTCTTT
CDR3: CASSLGVGQGRPEAFF

J: TRBJ1-2
V: TRBV24-1
size: NA
D: NA
DNA: TGTGCCACCAGTGATTCATCGAGGAATGGCTACACCTTC
CDR3: CATSDSSRNGYTF

J: TRBJ2-2
V: TRBV24-1
size: NA
D: NA
DNA: TGTGCCACCAGTGACTCGAACAGGGTTGGGACCGGGGAGCTGTTTTTT
CDR3: CATSDSNRVGTGELFF

J: TRBJ2-7
V: TRBV5-4
size: NA
D: NA
DNA: TGTGCCAGCAGCTTGGGCCAGGGGACCGGAGAGCAGTACTTC
CDR3: CASSLGQGTGEQYF

J: TRBJ2-1
V: TRBV7-3
size: many
D: NA
DNA: TGTGCCAGCAGCTTGGAGGCCTGGGCTAGCGAGAGCGGGCAAGAGCAGTTCTTC
CDR3: CASSLEAWASESGQEQFF

J: TRBJ2-2
V: TRBV7-2
size: NA
D: NA
DNA: TGTGCCAGCAGCTTGGTCCGGGGAGTCACCGGGGAGCTGTTTTTT
CDR3: CASSLVRGVTGELFF

J: TRBJ1-5
V: TRBV24-1
size: NA
D: TRBD1
DNA: TGTGCCACCCAGGGGGCTGGGCAGCCCCAGCATTTT
CDR3: CATQGAGQPQHF

J: TRBJ2-1
V: TRBV4-1
size: NA
D: NA
DNA: TGCGCCAGCAGCCAAGATCTGATAGGAGTCTACAATGAGCAGTTCTTC
CDR3: CASSQDLIGVYNEQFF

J: TRBJ1-2
V: TRBV19
size: NA
D: NA
DNA: TGTGCCAGTAGTATCGCTAACTATGGCTACACCTTC
CDR3: CASSIANYGYTF

J: TRBJ2-1
V: TRBV24-1
size: NA
D: TRBD2
DNA: TGTGCCACCGGGGGGAGGGACAATGAGCAGTTCTTC
CDR3: CATGGRDNEQFF

J: TRBJ2-7
V: TRBV5-5
size: few
D: TRBD2
DNA: TGTGCCAGCAGCGGGGGACTAGTCCCCCACGAGCAGTACTTC
CDR3: CASSGGLVPHEQYF

J: TRBJ1-6
V: TRBV11-2
size: NA
D: TRBD1
DNA: TGTGCCAGCAGCGTCGCCGGGACAGGGGCTTCACCCCTCCACTTT
CDR3: CASSVAGTGASPLHF

J: TRBJ2-3
V: TRBV5-1
size: NA
D: TRBD2
DNA: TGCGCCAGCAGCTTGAGCGGGAGTCGGACAGATACGCAGTATTTT
CDR3: CASSLSGSRTDTQYF

J: TRBJ2-1
V: TRBV7-9
size: few
D: NA
DNA: TGTGCCAGCAGCCCCGACACCCGCATAAATGAGCAGTTCTTC
CDR3: CASSPDTRINEQFF

J: TRBJ1-5
V: TRBV2
size: NA
D: NA
DNA: TGTGCCAGCAGTGAAGTAGGAGGATATCAGCCCCAGCATTTT
CDR3: CASSEVGGYQPQHF

J: TRBJ1-3
V: TRBV7-3
size: NA
D: NA
DNA: TGTGCCAGCAGCCCGGACAGTGGAAACACCATATATTTT
CDR3: CASSPDSGNTIYF

J: TRBJ2-7
V: TRBV6-5
size: NA
D: TRBD1
DNA: TGTGCCAGCAGTTACAGGCGGACAGGGGGATCCTACGAGCAGTACTTC
CDR3: CASSYRRTGGSYEQYF

J: TRBJ2-7
V: TRBV28
size: few
D: NA
DNA: TGTGCCAGCCAAGAAACAGTATCATCCTACGAGCAGTACTTC
CDR3: CASQETVSSYEQYF

J: TRBJ1-1
V: TRBV6-2/TRBV6-3
size: NA
D: NA
DNA: TGTGCCAGCAGTTCCGGGACAAGGAACACTGAAGCTTTCTTT
CDR3: CASSSGTRNTEAFF

J: TRBJ1-5
V: TRBV18
size: NA
D: NA
DNA: TGTGCCAGCTCACGGGACTTTAATAGCAATCAGCCCCAGCATTTT
CDR3: CASSRDFNSNQPQHF

J: TRBJ1-5
V: TRBV19
size: NA
D: NA
DNA: TGTGCCAGTAGTATAAGCCTAGATCAGCCCCAGCATTTT
CDR3: CASSISLDQPQHF

J: TRBJ2-1
V: TRBV7-6
size: NA
D: TRBD2
DNA: TGTGCCAGCAGGCCGACTAGCGGCCCCTACGTTGAGCAGTTCTTC
CDR3: CASRPTSGPYVEQFF

J: TRBJ2-7
V: TRBV6-1
size: NA
D: NA
DNA: TGTGCCAGCAGTGAACTCCCGGACATCCGCTACGAGCAGTACTTC
CDR3: CASSELPDIRYEQYF

J: TRBJ2-5
V: TRBV7-9
size: NA
D: NA
DNA: TGTGCCAGCAGCTTTTTACGGGAGACCCAGTACTTC
CDR3: CASSFLRETQYF

J: TRBJ1-1
V: TRBV30
size: NA
D: NA
DNA: TGTGCCTGGGCCAATGGGGCTTTAGGGCCTAACACTGAAGCTTTCTTT
CDR3: CAWANGALGPNTEAFF

J: TRBJ2-7
V: TRBV4-3
size: NA
D: NA
DNA: TGCGCCAGCAGCCAAGATAAAAGGGGGGGCTACGAGCAGTACTTC
CDR3: CASSQDKRGGYEQYF